This is a list of T cell receptor beta chains from one sample in a study of cytomegalovirus exposure and HLA in healthy donors. Measured with immunoSEQ multiplex PCR; TCRdb has only the in-frame clones, and not every one. The sample yields 98,000 or so clones, around 80% seen once. The material sequenced was PBMCs. These receptors were obtained from a middle-aged woman in good health and CMV-seronegative. The CDR3 runs from the conserved cysteine through the conserved F or W. A D gene is named only where the DNA matches it firmly. Size tells how often a clone was seen (once, few, many) or the class of an expanded clone, and some rows leave it out.

clone_size j_call v_call d_call cdr3_nt cdr3_aa
- TRBJ1-1 TRBV5-4 TRBD1 TGTGCCAGCAGCTTGGAGGGGGCGGGGACTGAAGCTTTCTTT CASSLEGAGTEAFF
once TRBJ2-3 TRBV5-1 TRBD2 TGCGCCAGCAGCCGGGGGGACCCTAGCACAGATACGCAGTATTTT CASSRGDPSTDTQYF
- TRBJ1-2 TRBV5-1 TRBD1 TGCGCCAGCAGCGCGCCCGGGACAGCGAATGGCTACACCTTC CASSAPGTANGYTF
- TRBJ2-1 TRBV5-4 - TGTGCCAGCAGTCCGGGGGGCGGGCCGAGCTCCTACAATGAGCAGTTCTTC CASSPGGGPSSYNEQFF
- TRBJ2-7 TRBV29-1 - TGCAGCGCCTCAGGGTTATACGAGCAGTACTTC CSASGLYEQYF
- TRBJ2-1 TRBV7-2 TRBD2 TGTGCCAGCAGCTTTGGACGGGAGGACATGTTCTTC CASSFGREDMFF
once TRBJ2-1 TRBV7-9 - TGTGCCAGTAGCTTAAGGTACCCCCCCGGAGGCCACGGGGAGCAGTTCTTC CASSLRYPPGGHGEQFF
few TRBJ2-2 TRBV14 TRBD1 TGTGCCAGCAGTCGACAGGGCGGCGGGGAGCTGTTTTTT CASSRQGGGELFF
- TRBJ1-2 TRBV27 - TGTGCCAGCAGTAACTCCAAAGGGGGGGGCTTCAGGGCGGAAGGCTACACCTTC CASSNSKGGGFRAEGYTF
once TRBJ1-5 TRBV28 - TGTGCCAGCAGTTTTTGGGGCCAGCCCCAGCATTTT CASSFWGQPQHF
few TRBJ2-1 TRBV27 - TGTGCCAGCGGGTCCCTAGCGAGCAACAATGAGCAGTTCTTC CASGSLASNNEQFF
once TRBJ1-3 TRBV28 TRBD1 TGTGCCAGCAGTCCACTGGACAGGGCGGCTGGAAACACCATATATTTT CASSPLDRAAGNTIYF
- TRBJ2-5 TRBV9 - TGTGCCAGCTCCCCTGGGACTCTCAGGGGGCAAGAGACCCAGTACTTC CASSPGTLRGQETQYF
- TRBJ2-2 TRBV7-6 TRBD2 TGTGCCAGCAGCTTGCGGAGCGGGGTGAACACCGGGGAGCTGTTTTTT CASSLRSGVNTGELFF
- TRBJ1-1 TRBV6-4 TRBD1 TGTGCCAGCAGTGACCAGAAACGACAGGGCCCGATGAACACTGAAGCTTTCTTT CASSDQKRQGPMNTEAFF
- TRBJ2-1 TRBV19 TRBD2 TGTGCCAGTAGTATACGACTAGCGGGAGGGCCGTCCTGGAATGAGCAGTTCTTC CASSIRLAGGPSWNEQFF
- TRBJ2-1 TRBV6-6 TRBD2 TGTGCCAGCCAAAAGCTAGCGGGCCCCTCCTACAATGAGCAGTTCTTC CASQKLAGPSYNEQFF
- TRBJ1-3 TRBV7-9 - TGTGCCAGCAGCTTAGTGCGGGGAGGATCTGGAAACACCATATATTTT CASSLVRGGSGNTIYF
- TRBJ1-6 TRBV4-3 - TGCGCCAGCAGCCAAGAGCCGGGATCGCCCCTCCACTTT CASSQEPGSPLHF
once TRBJ1-2 TRBV2 - TGTGCCAGCACCGCGGATAACTATGGCTACACCTTC CASTADNYGYTF
once TRBJ1-2 TRBV4-1 - TGCGCCAGCAGCCGTCAACTACCCTCCGGACAGTTACCTTATGGCTACACCTTC CASSRQLPSGQLPYGYTF
- TRBJ2-1 TRBV9 TRBD2 TGTGCCAGCAGCGATAGCGGGAACTCCTACAATGAGCAGTTCTTC CASSDSGNSYNEQFF
- TRBJ2-7 TRBV10-3 - TGTGCCATCAAAGAGGGACACGCAGACCACGAGCAGTACTTC CAIKEGHADHEQYF
few TRBJ2-2 TRBV4-2 TRBD2 TGTGCCAGCAGCCCTAAGCCCCTTCCGCCGGGACTAGCGTCAAACACCGGGGAGCTGTTTTTT CASSPKPLPPGLASNTGELFF